This T cell receptor beta chain derives from a study of T cells in Graves' hyperthyroidism and ophthalmopathy (dated by TCRdb to about 2019). General notes on the study: Peripheral blood samples were taken at initial diagnosis, before any treatment was given. TCR V-J signatures able to tell the groups apart were searched for in a discovery cohort of 90 to 100 patients, of whom roughly 42 had Graves' ophthalmopathy and about 60 had stable Graves' hyperthyroidism. An independent validation cohort of around 20 hyperthyroidism patients and about 15 patients who later progressed to ophthalmopathy tested prospective prediction of ophthalmopathy. The 100 discovery patients were randomly divided into training and test sets at a 7:3 ratio. The study also compared thyroid tissue and blood T-cell repertoires from five or six Graves' hyperthyroidism patients. After blood sampling, hyperthyroidism patients were treated with methimazole at a starting dose of 30 mg daily, and ophthalmopathy patients were treated with high-dose intravenous methylprednisolone. According to the paper, TCR Vbeta CDR3 sequencing was carried out on about 140 peripheral blood samples, which came from under 50 ophthalmopathy, some 73 hyperthyroidism and some 17 progressor patients. The paper as a whole reports these results and caveats: Sample size was not statistically predetermined, and investigators were not blinded to group allocation. A 13 V-J signature model separated ophthalmopathy from stable hyperthyroidism, with about 88% sensitivity and around 84% specificity in cross-validation and 80%/75% in testing. During validation, the model predicted progression to ophthalmopathy a median of approximately six months ahead of onset, with around 71% sensitivity and 72% to 85% specificity. Blood samples also contained most of the expanded thyroid clonotypes (frequency above 0.001), which suggests that blood repertoires may reflect thyroid immune responses.

Ophthalmopathy patients had moderately to severely active disease, Clinical Activity Score of at least 3, NOSPECS grade of at least 4, and duration under 3 months. Exclusion was applied to patients with uncontrolled infections, other autoimmune diseases, pregnancy or lactation. Diagnoses relied on clinical symptoms, serum thyroxine and TRAb, thyroid ultrasound and orbital computed tomography. Ficoll-Paque density gradient centrifugation was used to isolate PBMCs from around 10 ml of fresh peripheral blood. Trizol reagent was used to extract total RNA, and RNA quality was then checked on an Agilent 2100 Bioanalyzer. Amplification of TCR beta CDR3 regions was carried out from RNA transcripts. A first-round RT-PCR of the TCR CDR3 used the HTBI primer set with the Qiagen OneStep RT-PCR kit. A second multiplex PCR round built the libraries, followed by size selection and purification. The libraries were sequenced on an Illumina HiSeq2000 using paired-end 100 bp reads. The original pipeline was this. Raw data were processed with SOAPnuke, discarding reads with adapters, uncalled bases, mean Phred below 15, or no exact constant-primer or identifier match. COPE v1.2.5 was used to merge high-quality paired reads, and clonotypes were defined as unique nucleotide sequences. MiTCR v1.1 was used to align the clonotypes against IMGT TRBV, TRBD and TRBJ reference segments. Only V-J combinations with frequency above 0.0001, covering 99% to 99.2% of repertoires, were analysed. A TCS score was defined as the ratio of F50 (clonal expansion) to E x V (chaos), with BLOSUM62-based TCRdist applied between CDR3 peptides within each V-J. Welch's t-statistics and random forest reduced around 520 V-J features to roughly 13, which were used in a naive Bayes classifier (R e1071). The public reads were run again by TCRdb, first through fastp at Q25 and then through MiXCR, and only productive beta chains were kept. Merged by CDR3 protein, the rows form single entries marked with the most common genes and DNA. TCRdb's processing, not the authors' own work, is the source of the V and J calls. Recorded for this sample are more than 450,000 distinct CDR3 sequences; 20% of them occurred a single time. The ten largest clones capture roughly 47% of the sample.

The germline V gene (reference sequence) specifies LNHDA as CDR1 and SQIVND as CDR2. V and J are trimmed by 4 bases and 0 bases, and the gene matches miss 2 bases of the junction. From the cysteine through the phenylalanine, the CDR3 covers 14 amino acids. CDR3 DNA only is kept here, 42 bases in frame from base 1. Worth noting for this clonotype: The antigen this receptor binds is unknown. No base quality information exists; no much larger clone differs at one position.

This TCR derives from a man between 35 and 55 years old with Graves' ophthalmopathy. This receptor chain uses TRBV19 and TRBJ1-1; 7 central bases correspond to TRBD1. The specimen was blood. The sequenced DNA: TGTGCCAGTAGTAAGGGACAGCTGAACACTGAAGCTTTCTTT. It translates as CASSKGQLNTEAFF.